This T cell receptor (beta chain) was recorded in a study of blood T cells in healthy people across ages. Study outcomes and limitations: Older individuals had lower TCR beta diversity per million T cells (the decline was roughly linear). Naive CD4+ cells and diversity were both higher in long-lived donors than in aged donors. Unsorted PBMCs prevented conclusive naive versus antigen-experienced comparison.

Details on this clonotype: Its antigen is currently unknown. A much larger clone differs from this one at a single base, so this may be a read error.

Using a J-beta primer mix together with a sample-barcoded 5' primer, a second PCR was run for about 7 to 12 cycles. TCRdb reprocessed the 5' RACE reads via MiXCR and lists one record per CDR3 protein. There are approximately 680,000 distinct CDR3 sequences in the sample; approximately 29% occur only once, and about 16% lies in the top ten. Trimming left V 3 bases short and J 9 bases short, with 9 bases between. Germline V CDR1 and CDR2: MDHEN, SYDVKM. This CDR3 spans 12 amino acids. Sequenced sample: blood. This TCR came from a woman older than 75 in good health. The chain links TRBV28 to TRBJ2-4; the D is unclear. CDR3 protein: CASSFGVTIQYF. The CDR3, as DNA: TGTGCCAGCAGTTTTGGGGTAACCATTCAGTACTTC. The entire variable domain, with the rest obtained from reference TRBV28 and TRBJ2-4, is as follows: DVKVTQSSRYLVKRTGEKVFLECVQDMDHENMFWYRQDPGLGLRLIYFSYDVKMKEKGDIPEGYSVSREKKERFSLILESASTNQTSMYLCASSFGVTIQYFGAGTRLSVL.